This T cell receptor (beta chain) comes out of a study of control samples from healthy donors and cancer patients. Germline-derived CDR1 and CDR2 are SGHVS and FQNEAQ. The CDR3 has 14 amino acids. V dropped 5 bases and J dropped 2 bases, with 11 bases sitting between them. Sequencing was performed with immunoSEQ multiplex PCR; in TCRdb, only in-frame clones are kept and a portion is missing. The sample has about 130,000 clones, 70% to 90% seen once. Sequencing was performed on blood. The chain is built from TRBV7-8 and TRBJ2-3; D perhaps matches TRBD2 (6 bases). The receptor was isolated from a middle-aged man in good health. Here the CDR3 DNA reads TGTGCCAGCAGCGAGGGGACTTACACAGATACGCAGTATTTT. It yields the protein CASSEGTYTDTQYF. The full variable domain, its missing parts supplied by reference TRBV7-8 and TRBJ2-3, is GAGVSQSPRYKVAKRGQDVALRCDPISGHVSLFWYQQALGQGPEFLTYFQNEAQLDKSGLPSDRFFAERPEGSVSTLKIQRTQQEDSAVYLCASSEGTYTDTQYFGPGTRLTVL.